Each of the 16 T cell receptor beta chains below was sequenced from the same sample in a study of cytomegalovirus exposure and HLA in healthy donors. The PCR employed 60 Vbeta primers together with 13 Jbeta primers. Profiled with immunoSEQ multiplex PCR; TCRdb holds only in-frame clones, not every one. The data contain around 91,000 clones, over 75% of them singletons. Sequencing was performed on PBMCs. The source is a male donor in good health and CMV-seropositive.

This clone occurred once. The chain recombines TRBV5-6 with TRBJ2-5, with 11 bases identical to TRBD2. This CDR3 comprises 16 residues. Germline trimming cut 4 bases from V and 1 base from J; bases unmatched to any gene: 6. Germline V gene sequence: CDR1 SGHDT, CDR2 YYEEEE. CDR3: CASSGRLAGSQETQYF. The CDR3 DNA reads TGTGCCAGCAGCGGAAGACTAGCGGGATCCCAAGAGACCCAGTACTTC.

V is TRBV11-3 and J is TRBJ2-1, with D maybe TRBD2 (5 bases). CDR1 and CDR2 (germline): SGHNT, YENEEA. V dropped 1 base and J dropped 0 bases, with 7 bases sitting between them. The CDR3 runs 15 residues. The CDR3 region is CASSLGTGSYNEQFF. The CDR3 DNA sequence: TGTGCCAGCAGCTTAGGGACTGGCTCCTACAATGAGCAGTTCTTC.

The V call is TRBV6-5, the J call TRBJ2-3; perhaps TRBD2 as D (6 bases). Trimming pared 4 bases from V and 8 bases from J, leaving 19 bases between. Per germline, CDR1 MNHEY and CDR2 SVGAGI. This CDR3 comprises 15 residues. The CDR3 DNA follows: TGTGCCAGCAGTTCGTCTGGGAGGCCTCAGTTTACGCAGTATTTT. Protein: CASSSSGRPQFTQYF.

The chain employs TRBV6-1 and TRBJ2-4; D is uncertain. Trimming shortened V by 6 bases and J by 0 bases, and 9 bases separated the two germline ends. The CDR3 consists of 14 residues. Looked up from germline, CDR1 is MNHNS and CDR2 is SASEGT. CDR3 amino acids: CASSLRGAKNIQYF. CDR3 DNA: TGTGCCAGCAGCCTCAGAGGAGCCAAAAACATTCAGTACTTC.

As for this clone: This sample also contains other DNA sequences that code for the same CDR3. The V gene is TRBV5-1, the J gene TRBJ2-1; a possible D gene is TRBD2 (6 bases). Germline assignment: CDR1 SGHRS and CDR2 YFSETQ. The CDR3 length is 14 residues. V was cut by 4 bases and J by 2 bases, with 10 bases left in between. CDR3 protein: CASSPSGAYNEQFF. CDR3 bases: TGCGCCAGCAGCCCGTCGGGGGCCTACAATGAGCAGTTCTTC.

This clone appeared a few times. This chain joins TRBV5-6 and TRBJ1-4, with TRBD1 as a possible D gene (6 bases). CDR3 length: 13 residues. Germline V CDR1 and CDR2: SGHDT, YYEEEE. Trimming stripped 4 bases from V and 8 bases from J, with 12 bases between. This CDR3 reads CASSQAGAEKLFF. The CDR3 coding sequence is TGTGCCAGCAGCCAGGCAGGGGCAGAAAAACTGTTTTTT.

This clone was observed once. The chain couples TRBV9 to TRBJ1-6; 7 bases line up with TRBD1. The ends lost 0 bases at V and 7 bases at J; junction bases unmatched: 7. CDR3 length: 16 amino acids. CDR1 is SGDLS and CDR2 is YYNGEE in the germline V gene. The CDR3: CASSVGEGAVNSPLHF. DNA of the CDR3: TGTGCCAGCAGCGTAGGAGAGGGGGCTGTCAATTCACCCCTCCACTTT.

This clone was detected only once. This chain uses TRBV13 with TRBJ1-4; D may be TRBD1 (5 bases). With 1 base removed from V and 12 bases from J, the gap between germline ends came to 12 bases. Germline values: CDR1 PRHDT, CDR2 FYEKMQ (reference sequence). The CDR3 runs to 13 residues. CDR3 nucleotide sequence: TGTGCCAGCAGCTTAGAATCGGGGGAAGAACTGTTTTTT. Translated: CASSLESGEELFF.

V and J are TRBV14 and TRBJ2-5; no reliable D call. Germline assignment: CDR1 SGHDN and CDR2 FVKESK. Trimming stripped 5 bases from V and 2 bases from J, with 12 bases between. This CDR3 contains 14 residues. This CDR3 reads CASSTPSGQETQYF. The CDR3 DNA reads as TGTGCCAGCAGCACGCCCTCAGGACAAGAGACCCAGTACTTC.

The chain carries TRBV28 and TRBJ2-7; no clear D gene. V gave up 5 bases and J gave up 2 bases, with 7 bases separating them. CDR1 and CDR2 (germline): MDHEN, SYDVKM. The CDR3 runs to 12 residues. CDR3 residues: CASSLSPYEQYF. In DNA form, the CDR3 reads TGTGCCAGCAGTCTTTCTCCCTACGAGCAGTACTTC.

The chain uses TRBV28 and TRBJ1-2; the D is unclear. Germline CDR1 reads MDHEN; CDR2 reads SYDVKM. V dropped 2 bases and J dropped 1 base, with 8 bases sitting between them. CDR3 length: 14 amino acids. The CDR3, as DNA: TGTGCCAGCAGTTTAAGCGCGTTTAACTATGGCTACACCTTC. Its protein product is CASSLSAFNYGYTF.

This chain links TRBV28 with TRBJ1-1, with 9 bases lining up with TRBD1. CDR1 is MDHEN and CDR2 is SYDVKM in the germline V gene. Trimming at V came to 8 bases and at J to 6 bases, leaving 4 bases not matched to a gene. The CDR3 is 12 amino acids. The CDR3 DNA sequence: TGTGCCAGCGAGACAGGGGGTTCTGAAGCTTTCTTT. Its protein is CASETGGSEAFF.

The V gene is TRBV5-4, the J gene TRBJ2-7, with D possibly TRBD1 on 6 matching bases. Germline CDR1 reads SGHNT; CDR2 reads YYREEE (reference sequence). V was trimmed by 4 bases and J by 3 bases, leaving 20 bases between them. The CDR3 runs to 16 residues. The CDR3 DNA reads TGTGCCAGCAGCCGGCGAGGGGGAATGGGTAACTACGAGCAGTACTTC. As protein: CASSRRGGMGNYEQYF. Supplemented by reference TRBV5-4 and TRBJ2-7, the full variable domain reads ETGVTQSPTHLIKTRGQQVTLRCSSQSGHNTVSWYQQALGQGPQFIFQYYREEENGRGNFPPRFSGLQFPNYSSELNVNALELDDSALYLCASSRRGGMGNYEQYFGPGTRLTVT.

In its sample, this clone was seen a few times. This rearrangement joins TRBV29-1 to TRBJ2-5; 11 bases agree with TRBD2. TRBJ2-7 matches the DNA end more closely, so the J call is doubtful. The CDR3 loop spans 13 amino acids. Germline assignment: CDR1 SQVTM and CDR2 ANQGSEA. CDR3 nucleotide sequence: TGCAGCTTCCAGGGACTAGCGGCATACGAGCAGTACTTC. Translated, it gives CSFQGLAAYEQYF.

This clone has just one count. The gene calls are TRBV6-5 and TRBJ2-5; D not resolved. The CDR3 spans 15 residues. V shed 2 bases and J shed 4 bases, with 14 bases lying between them. Germline CDR1 MNHEY, CDR2 SVGAGI. The CDR3, as DNA: TGTGCCAGCAGTTACGGCCAAATACCCATAGAGACCCAGTACTTC. It translates to CASSYGQIPIETQYF.

This clone was observed a handful of times. This sequence joins TRBV27 and TRBJ1-2, with 11 bases identical to TRBD1. V dropped 3 bases and J dropped 6; count of bases not matched to a gene: 6. This CDR3 has 15 residues. The germline V gene encodes CDR1 MNHEY and CDR2 SMNVEV (reference sequence). The CDR3 nucleotides are TGTGCCAGCAGTTTTGGCAGGACAGGGGGCGATGGCTACACCTTC. Its protein is CASSFGRTGGDGYTF.